The table lists the clone carrying this TCR beta chain with a few counts. Its specificity is not known. The sample is drawn from a study of cytomegalovirus exposure and HLA in healthy donors. Donors sampled were nominally healthy, though unrecorded immune exposures were likely. Germline V gene lookup returns CDR1 SGHTA and CDR2 FQGNSA. CDR3 size: 13 residues. Trimming cost V 4 bases and J 1 base, with 7 bases left between them. Amplification used 60 Vbeta primers and 13 Jbeta primers. The table came from immunoSEQ multiplex PCR; TCRdb's copy has only in-frame clones and leaves some out. The sample has 150,000 to 200,000 clones; over 80% are singletons. Broader study findings: More clonal expansion characterized HLA-associated TCR beta chains than equally common others in a later analysis. In most subjects, TCR beta sequences reportedly gave accurate predictions of HLA-A and HLA-B alleles. It was reportedly the case that the classifier diagnosed cytomegalovirus status with high specificity and sensitivity.

Source material: PBMCs. The rearrangement uses TRBV7-2 and TRBJ1-1, with D unresolved. The TCR sequence derives from a man aged 40-50 years in good health and CMV-seropositive. This chain's CDR3 is CASSSRGNTEAFF. For the CDR3, the DNA is TGTGCCAGCAGCTCCCGGGGGAACACTGAAGCTTTCTTT. Full variable domain (outside the CDR3, taken from reference TRBV7-2 and TRBJ1-1): GAGVSQSPSNKVTEKGKDVELRCDPISGHTALYWYRQSLGQGLEFLIYFQGNSAPDKSGLPSDRFSAERTGGSVSTLTIQRTQQEDSAVYLCASSSRGNTEAFFGQGTRLTVV.